This T cell receptor (beta chain) came from a study of T cell responses to AZD1222 COVID-19 vaccine. CDR1 PRHDT and CDR2 FYEKMQ come from the germline V gene (reference sequence). CDR3 length: 14 residues. V was cut by 3 bases and J by 8 bases, with 16 bases left in between. As for this clone: The target antigen is unknown.

General study points: Most donors were white British, females outnumbered males, and clonal diversity was possibly underestimated.

Only in-frame clones appear in the TCRdb table, and some are missing; sequencing was by immunoSEQ multiplex PCR. The repertoire includes some 100,000 clones, roughly nine tenths of them detected once, and roughly 2.7% sits in the top ten. The rearrangement joins TRBV13 to TRBJ1-2; D possibly corresponds to TRBD1 (5 bases). This TCR derives from an adult who received the AZD1222 COVID-19 vaccine. The material was peripheral blood, obtained 28 days after the second AZD1222 dose. CDR3 sequence (DNA): TGTGCCAGCAGCTTTTTATTGGGGACGGGAGGCTACACCTTC. Encoded protein: CASSFLLGTGGYTF.